What follows are 3 T cell receptor beta chains derived from one specimen sequenced in a study of shared T cell receptors in the human thymus. TCRdb keeps only in-frame clones here, not all; method: immunoSEQ multiplex PCR. The table shows 540,000 or so clones, with 70% to 80% occurring only once. These records were also assigned to another study, of human thymus T cells.

Sequenced: thymocytes. These receptors were collected from a boy younger than two with a congenital heart defect.

The rearrangement joins TRBV4-1 to TRBJ2-3, with 11 positions matching TRBD2. Per germline, CDR1 MGHRA and CDR2 YSYEKL. With 4 bases clipped from V and 2 bases from J, the junction kept 11 bases outside the gene matches. This CDR3 comprises 18 residues. CDR3 DNA: TGCGCCAGCAGCCCACTTCCCGGGACTAGCGGCCTCACAGATACGCAGTATTTT. Its protein is CASSPLPGTSGLTDTQYF.

V is TRBV7-8 and J is TRBJ2-3; D gene uncertain. CDR1 is SGHVS and CDR2 is FQNEAQ in the germline V gene. The CDR3 sequence is 14 residues long. With 5 bases removed from V and 2 bases from J, the gap between germline ends came to 11 bases. CDR3 in amino acids: CASSVQASTDTQYF. Written as DNA, the CDR3 is TGTGCCAGCAGCGTCCAGGCTTCCACAGATACGCAGTATTTT.

In its sample, this clone was seen a few times. The rearrangement joins TRBV19 to TRBJ2-2; 8 bases are shared with TRBD1. V trimming: 7 bases; J trimming: 1 base; junction bases outside the gene matches: 5. Germline V CDR1 and CDR2: LNHDA, SQIVND (reference sequence). The CDR3 totals 15 residues. The CDR3 bases are TGTGCCAGTACCCCCGGGACAGGGAACACCGGGGAGCTGTTTTTT. It encodes CASTPGTGNTGELFF.